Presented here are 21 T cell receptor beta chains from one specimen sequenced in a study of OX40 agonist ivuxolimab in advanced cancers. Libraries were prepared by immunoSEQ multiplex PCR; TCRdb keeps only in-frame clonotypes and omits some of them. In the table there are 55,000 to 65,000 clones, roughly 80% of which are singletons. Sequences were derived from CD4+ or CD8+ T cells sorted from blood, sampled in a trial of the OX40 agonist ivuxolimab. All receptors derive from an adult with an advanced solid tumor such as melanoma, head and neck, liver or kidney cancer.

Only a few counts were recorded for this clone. This CDR3 is CSASEYGAQYF. The CDR3 DNA reads as TGCAGTGCTAGCGAGTACGGTGCGCAGTATTTT. This rearrangement joins TRBV20-1 to TRBJ2-3; D gene unclear. The CDR3 is 11 amino acids. CDR1 is DFQATT, CDR2 SNEGSKA, per germline (reference sequence). The V end was cut by 3 bases, the J end by 10 bases, with 11 bases between.

CDR3 sequence (DNA): TGTGCCAGCAGCGTACGTGGGAGCGAGTACGAGCAGTACTTC. This encodes CASSVRGSEYEQYF. The gene calls are TRBV9 and TRBJ2-7, with D tentatively TRBD2 (5 bases). V shed 1 base and J shed 4 bases, with 12 bases lying between them. CDR1 and CDR2 from the germline V gene are SGDLS and YYNGEE. The length of the CDR3 is 14 residues.

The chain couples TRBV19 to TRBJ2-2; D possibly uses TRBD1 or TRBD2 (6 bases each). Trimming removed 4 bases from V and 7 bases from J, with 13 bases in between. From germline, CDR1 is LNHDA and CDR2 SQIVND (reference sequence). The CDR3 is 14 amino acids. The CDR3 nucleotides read TGTGCCAGTAGTACCGGGGGCCTGGTCGGGGAGCTGTTTTTT. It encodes CASSTGGLVGELFF.

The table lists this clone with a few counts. The CDR3 DNA reads as TGTGCCAGCTCAGCGACAAGTAGCCCCACTGAAGCTTTCTTT. Translating gives CASSATSSPTEAFF. The V call is TRBV18, the J call TRBJ1-1, with unresolved D. The CDR3 length is 14 residues. Germline CDR1 is KGHSH and CDR2 is LQKENI. V lost 5 bases and J lost 4, with 14 bases in between.

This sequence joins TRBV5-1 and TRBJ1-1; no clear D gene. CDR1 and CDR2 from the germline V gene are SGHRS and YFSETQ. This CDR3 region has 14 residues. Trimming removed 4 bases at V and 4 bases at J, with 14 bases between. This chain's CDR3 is CASSRQESVTEAFF. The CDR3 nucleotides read TGCGCCAGCAGCCGTCAGGAATCGGTCACTGAAGCTTTCTTT.

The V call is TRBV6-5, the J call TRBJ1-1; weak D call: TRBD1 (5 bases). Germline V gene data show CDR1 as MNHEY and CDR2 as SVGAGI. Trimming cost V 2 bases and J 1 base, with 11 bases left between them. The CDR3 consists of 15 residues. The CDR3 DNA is TGTGCCAGCAGTTACGATCAGGGATGGAACACTGAAGCTTTCTTT. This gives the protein CASSYDQGWNTEAFF.

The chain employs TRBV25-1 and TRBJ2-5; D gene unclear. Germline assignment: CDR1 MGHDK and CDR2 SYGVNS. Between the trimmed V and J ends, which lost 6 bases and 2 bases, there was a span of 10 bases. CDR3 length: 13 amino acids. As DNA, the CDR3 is TGTGCCAGCAGCCGCGTCGGTCAAGAGACCCAGTACTTC. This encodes CASSRVGQETQYF.

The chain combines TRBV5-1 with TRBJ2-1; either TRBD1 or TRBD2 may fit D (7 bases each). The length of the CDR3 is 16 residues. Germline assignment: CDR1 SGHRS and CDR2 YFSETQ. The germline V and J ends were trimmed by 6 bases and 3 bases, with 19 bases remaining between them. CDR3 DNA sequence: TGCGCCAGCACCAGGGGGGAGGGGGCGCTCTACAATGAGCAGTTCTTC. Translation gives CASTRGEGALYNEQFF.

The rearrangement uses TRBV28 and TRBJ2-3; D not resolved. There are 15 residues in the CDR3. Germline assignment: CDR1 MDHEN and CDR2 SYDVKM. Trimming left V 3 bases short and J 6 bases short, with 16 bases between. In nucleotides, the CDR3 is TGTGCCAGCAGTTTGTCCCTGTCCCCTGAGGATACGCAGTATTTT. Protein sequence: CASSLSLSPEDTQYF.

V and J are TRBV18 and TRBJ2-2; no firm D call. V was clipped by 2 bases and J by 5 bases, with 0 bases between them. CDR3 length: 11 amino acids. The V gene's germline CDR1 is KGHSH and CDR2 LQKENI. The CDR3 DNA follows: TGTGCCAGCTCACCAACCGGGGAGCTGTTTTTT. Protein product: CASSPTGELFF.

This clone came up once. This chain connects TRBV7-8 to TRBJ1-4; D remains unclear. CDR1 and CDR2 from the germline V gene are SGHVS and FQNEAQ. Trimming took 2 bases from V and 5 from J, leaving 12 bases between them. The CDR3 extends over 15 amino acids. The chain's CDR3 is CASSLPRVHNEKLFF. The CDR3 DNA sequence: TGTGCCAGCAGCTTACCCCGGGTCCACAATGAAAAACTGTTTTTT.

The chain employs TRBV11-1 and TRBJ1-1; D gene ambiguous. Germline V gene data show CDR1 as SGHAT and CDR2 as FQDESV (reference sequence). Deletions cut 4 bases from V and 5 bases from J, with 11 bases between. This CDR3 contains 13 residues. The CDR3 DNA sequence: TGTGCCAGCAGCTCCGAAGACGGAACTGAAGCTTTCTTT. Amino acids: CASSSEDGTEAFF.

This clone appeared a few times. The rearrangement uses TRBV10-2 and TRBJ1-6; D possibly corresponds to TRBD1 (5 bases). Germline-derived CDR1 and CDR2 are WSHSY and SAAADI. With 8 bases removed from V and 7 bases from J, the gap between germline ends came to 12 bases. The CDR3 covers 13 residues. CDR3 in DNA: TGCGCCAGCTCCGCCAGGGTAAATTCACCCCTCCACTTT. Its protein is CASSARVNSPLHF.

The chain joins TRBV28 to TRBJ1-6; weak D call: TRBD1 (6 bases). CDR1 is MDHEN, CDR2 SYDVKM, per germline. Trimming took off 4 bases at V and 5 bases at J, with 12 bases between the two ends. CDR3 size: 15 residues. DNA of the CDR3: TGTGCCAGCAGTTCTCCGGCAGGGGATAATTCACCCCTCCACTTT. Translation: CASSSPAGDNSPLHF. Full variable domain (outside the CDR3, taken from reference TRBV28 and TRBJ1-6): DVKVTQSSRYLVKRTGEKVFLECVQDMDHENMFWYRQDPGLGLRLIYFSYDVKMKEKGDIPEGYSVSREKKERFSLILESASTNQTSMYLCASSSPAGDNSPLHFGNGTRLTVT.

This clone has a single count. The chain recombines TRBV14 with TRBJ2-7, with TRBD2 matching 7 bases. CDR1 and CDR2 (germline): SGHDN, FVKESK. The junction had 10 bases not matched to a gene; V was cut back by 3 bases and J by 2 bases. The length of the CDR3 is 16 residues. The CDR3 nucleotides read TGTGCCAGCAGCCACCCGGGCCGGGGGGAGGCCTACGAGCAGTACTTC. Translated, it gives CASSHPGRGEAYEQYF.

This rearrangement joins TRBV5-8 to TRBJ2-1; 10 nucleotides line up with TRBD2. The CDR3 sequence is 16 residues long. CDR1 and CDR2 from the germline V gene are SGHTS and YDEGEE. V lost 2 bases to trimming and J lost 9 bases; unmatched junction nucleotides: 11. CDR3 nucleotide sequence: TGTGCCAGCAGCTTCTCTGCTAGCGGGGGCCCGGGTGAGCAGTTCTTC. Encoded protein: CASSFSASGGPGEQFF.

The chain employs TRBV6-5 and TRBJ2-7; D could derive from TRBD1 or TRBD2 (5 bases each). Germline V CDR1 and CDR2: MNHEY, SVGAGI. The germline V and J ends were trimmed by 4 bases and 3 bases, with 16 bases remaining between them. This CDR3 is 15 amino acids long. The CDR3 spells CASSLRAQGSYEQYF. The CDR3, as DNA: TGTGCCAGCAGTTTGAGGGCGCAGGGCAGCTACGAGCAGTACTTC.

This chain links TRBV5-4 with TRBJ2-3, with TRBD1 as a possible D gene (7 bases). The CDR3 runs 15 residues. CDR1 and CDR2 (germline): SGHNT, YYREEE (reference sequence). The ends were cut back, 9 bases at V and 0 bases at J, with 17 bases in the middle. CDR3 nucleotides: TGTGCCATCCCCCAGGGGGGCGGGAGCACAGATACGCAGTATTTT. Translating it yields CAIPQGGGSTDTQYF. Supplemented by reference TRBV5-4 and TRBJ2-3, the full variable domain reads ETGVTQSPTHLIKTRGQQVTLRCSSQSGHNTVSWYQQALGQGPQFIFQYYREEENGRGNFPPRFSGLQFPNYSSELNVNALELDDSALYLCAIPQGGGSTDTQYFGPGTRLTVL.

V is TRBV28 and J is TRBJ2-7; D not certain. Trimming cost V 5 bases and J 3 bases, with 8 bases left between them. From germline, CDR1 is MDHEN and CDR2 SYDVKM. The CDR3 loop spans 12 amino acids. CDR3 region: CASSLISYEQYF. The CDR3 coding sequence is TGTGCCAGCAGTCTGATTAGCTACGAGCAGTACTTC.

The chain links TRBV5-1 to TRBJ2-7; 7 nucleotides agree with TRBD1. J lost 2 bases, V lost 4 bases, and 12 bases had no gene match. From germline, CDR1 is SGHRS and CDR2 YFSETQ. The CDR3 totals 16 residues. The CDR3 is CASSPLSTGLAYEQYF. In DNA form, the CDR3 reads TGCGCCAGCAGCCCCCTTTCGACAGGGTTAGCCTACGAGCAGTACTTC.

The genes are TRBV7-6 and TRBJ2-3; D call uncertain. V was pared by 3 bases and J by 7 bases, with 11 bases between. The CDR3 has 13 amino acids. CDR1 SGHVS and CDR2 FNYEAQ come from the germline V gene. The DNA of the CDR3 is TGTGCCAGCAGCTTTTTACAGTCTAATACGCAGTATTTT. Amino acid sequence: CASSFLQSNTQYF.